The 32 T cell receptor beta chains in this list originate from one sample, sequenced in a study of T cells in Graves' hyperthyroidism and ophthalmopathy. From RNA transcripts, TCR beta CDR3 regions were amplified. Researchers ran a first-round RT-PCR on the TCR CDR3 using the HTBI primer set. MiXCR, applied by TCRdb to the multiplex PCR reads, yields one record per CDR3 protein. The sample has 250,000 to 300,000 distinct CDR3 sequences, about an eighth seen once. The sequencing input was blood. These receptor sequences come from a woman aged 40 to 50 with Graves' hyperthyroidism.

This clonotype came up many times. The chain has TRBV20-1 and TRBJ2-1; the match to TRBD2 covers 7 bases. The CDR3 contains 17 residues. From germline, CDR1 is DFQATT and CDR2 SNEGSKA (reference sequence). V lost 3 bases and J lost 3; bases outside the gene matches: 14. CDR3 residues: CSASPWGASGNYNEQFF. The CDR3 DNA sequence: TGCAGTGCTAGCCCCTGGGGAGCTAGCGGAAACTACAATGAGCAGTTCTTC.

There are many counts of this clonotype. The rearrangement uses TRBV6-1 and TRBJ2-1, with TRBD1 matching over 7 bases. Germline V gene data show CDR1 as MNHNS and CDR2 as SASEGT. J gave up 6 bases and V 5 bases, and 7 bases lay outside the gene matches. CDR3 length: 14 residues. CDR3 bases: TGTGCCAGCAGTAACCCCGACAGGGTCAATGAGCAGTTCTTC. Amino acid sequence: CASSNPDRVNEQFF.

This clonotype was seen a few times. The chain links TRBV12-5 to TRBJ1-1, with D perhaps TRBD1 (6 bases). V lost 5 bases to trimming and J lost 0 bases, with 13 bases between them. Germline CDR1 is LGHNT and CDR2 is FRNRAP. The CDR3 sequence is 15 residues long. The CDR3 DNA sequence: TGTGCTAGTGGTCTCCACAGGGCAATGAACACTGAAGCTTTCTTT. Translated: CASGLHRAMNTEAFF.

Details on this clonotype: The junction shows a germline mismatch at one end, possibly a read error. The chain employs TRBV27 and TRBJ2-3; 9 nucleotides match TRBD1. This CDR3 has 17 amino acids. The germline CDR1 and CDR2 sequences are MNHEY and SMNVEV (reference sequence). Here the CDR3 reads CASSLSTGGGPTDTQYF. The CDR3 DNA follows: TGTGCCAGCAGTTTATCGACAGGGGGAGGGCCGACAGATACACAGTATTTT.

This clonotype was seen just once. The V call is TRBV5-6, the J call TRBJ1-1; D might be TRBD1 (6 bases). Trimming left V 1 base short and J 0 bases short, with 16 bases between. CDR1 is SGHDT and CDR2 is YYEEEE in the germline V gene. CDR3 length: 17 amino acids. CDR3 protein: CASSLRRQGSLNTEAFF. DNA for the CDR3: TGTGCCAGCAGCTTGCGCCGGCAGGGGTCCCTGAACACTGAAGCTTTCTTT.

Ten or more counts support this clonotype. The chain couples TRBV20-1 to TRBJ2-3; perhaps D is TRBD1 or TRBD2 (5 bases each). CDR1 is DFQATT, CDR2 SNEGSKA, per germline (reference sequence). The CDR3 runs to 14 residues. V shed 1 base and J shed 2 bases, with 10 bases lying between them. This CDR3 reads CSARGDDLTDTQYF. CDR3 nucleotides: TGCAGTGCTAGAGGGGACGACCTCACAGATACGCAGTATTTT.

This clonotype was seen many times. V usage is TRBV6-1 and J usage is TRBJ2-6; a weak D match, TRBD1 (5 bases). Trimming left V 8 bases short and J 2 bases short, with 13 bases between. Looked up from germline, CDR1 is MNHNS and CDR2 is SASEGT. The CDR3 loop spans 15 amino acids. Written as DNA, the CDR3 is TGTGCCAGCGGGGCAGAACTCACTGGGGCCAACGTCCTGACTTTC. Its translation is CASGAELTGANVLTF.

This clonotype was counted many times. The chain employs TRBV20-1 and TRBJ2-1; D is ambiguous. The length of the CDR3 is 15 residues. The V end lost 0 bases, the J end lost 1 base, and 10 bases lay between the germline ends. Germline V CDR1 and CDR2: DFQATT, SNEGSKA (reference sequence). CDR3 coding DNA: TGCAGTGCTAGAGATCCCAGCGAATCCTACAATGAGCAGTTCTTC. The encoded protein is CSARDPSESYNEQFF.

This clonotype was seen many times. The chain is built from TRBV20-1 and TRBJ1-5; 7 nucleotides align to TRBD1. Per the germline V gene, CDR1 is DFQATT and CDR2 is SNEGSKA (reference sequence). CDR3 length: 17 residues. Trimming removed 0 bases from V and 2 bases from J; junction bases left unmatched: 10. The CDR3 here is CSAREPGGGLGNQPQHF. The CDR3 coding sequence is TGCAGTGCTAGAGAGCCAGGGGGAGGTTTAGGCAATCAGCCCCAGCATTTT.

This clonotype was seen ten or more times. CDR3 region: CSFDRGETQYF. The CDR3 DNA follows: TGCAGTTTCGACAGGGGAGAGACCCAGTACTTC. The rearrangement links TRBV20-1 to TRBJ2-5; 8 nucleotides line up with TRBD1. Per the germline V gene, CDR1 is DFQATT and CDR2 is SNEGSKA (reference sequence). The CDR3 sequence is 11 residues long. V lost 8 bases to trimming and J lost 4 bases; unmatched junction nucleotides: 3.

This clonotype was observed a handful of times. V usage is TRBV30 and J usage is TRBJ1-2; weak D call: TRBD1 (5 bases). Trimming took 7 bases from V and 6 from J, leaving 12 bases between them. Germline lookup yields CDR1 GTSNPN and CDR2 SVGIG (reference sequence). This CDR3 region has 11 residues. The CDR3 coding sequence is TGTGCCTCCGATTGGGGGGATGGCTACACCTTC. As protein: CASDWGDGYTF.

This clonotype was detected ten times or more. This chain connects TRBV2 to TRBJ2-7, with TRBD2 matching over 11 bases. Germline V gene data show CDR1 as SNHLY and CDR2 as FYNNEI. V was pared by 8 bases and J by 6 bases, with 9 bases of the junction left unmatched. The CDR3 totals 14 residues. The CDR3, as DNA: TGTGCCAGCGGCAAGGGGACTAGCGGTATCGAGCAGTACTTC. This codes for CASGKGTSGIEQYF. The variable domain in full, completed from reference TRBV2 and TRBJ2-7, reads EPEVTQTPSHQVTQMGQEVILRCVPISNHLYFYWYRQILGQKVEFLVSFYNNEISEKSEIFDDQFSVERPDGSNFTLKIRSTKLEDSAMYFCASGKGTSGIEQYFGPGTRLTVT.

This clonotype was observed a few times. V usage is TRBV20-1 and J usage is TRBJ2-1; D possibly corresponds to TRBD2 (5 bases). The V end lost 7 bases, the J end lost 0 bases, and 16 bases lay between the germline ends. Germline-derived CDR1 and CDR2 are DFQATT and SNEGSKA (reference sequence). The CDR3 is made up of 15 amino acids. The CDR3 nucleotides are TGCAGTGTTCCAACGGTAGCGAGCTCCTACAATGAGCAGTTCTTC. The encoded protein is CSVPTVASSYNEQFF.

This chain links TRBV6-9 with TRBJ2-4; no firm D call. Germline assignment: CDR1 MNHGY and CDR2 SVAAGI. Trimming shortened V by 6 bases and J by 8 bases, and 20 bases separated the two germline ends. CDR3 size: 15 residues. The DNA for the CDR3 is TGTGCCAGCAGCTACATAGGGTCGCAAAAGGACATTCAGTACTTC. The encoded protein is CASSYIGSQKDIQYF.

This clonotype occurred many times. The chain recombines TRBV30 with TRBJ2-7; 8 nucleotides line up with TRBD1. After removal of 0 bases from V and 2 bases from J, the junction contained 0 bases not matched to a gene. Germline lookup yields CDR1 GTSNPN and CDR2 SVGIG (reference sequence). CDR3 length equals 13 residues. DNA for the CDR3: TGTGCCTGGAGTGTACAGGGGGCCTACGAGCAGTACTTC. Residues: CAWSVQGAYEQYF.

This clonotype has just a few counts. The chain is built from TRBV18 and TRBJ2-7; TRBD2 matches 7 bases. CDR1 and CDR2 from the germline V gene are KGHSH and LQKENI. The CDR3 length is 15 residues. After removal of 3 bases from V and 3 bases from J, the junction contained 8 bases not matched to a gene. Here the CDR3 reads CASSPPGGVLYEQYF. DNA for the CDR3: TGTGCCAGCTCACCTCCTGGGGGGGTACTCTACGAGCAGTACTTC.

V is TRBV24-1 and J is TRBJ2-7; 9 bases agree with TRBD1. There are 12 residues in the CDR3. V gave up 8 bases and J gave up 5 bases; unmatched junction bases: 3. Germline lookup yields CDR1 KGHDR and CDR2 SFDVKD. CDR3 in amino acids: CATMGQGNEQYF. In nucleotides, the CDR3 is TGTGCCACCATGGGACAGGGCAACGAGCAGTACTTC.

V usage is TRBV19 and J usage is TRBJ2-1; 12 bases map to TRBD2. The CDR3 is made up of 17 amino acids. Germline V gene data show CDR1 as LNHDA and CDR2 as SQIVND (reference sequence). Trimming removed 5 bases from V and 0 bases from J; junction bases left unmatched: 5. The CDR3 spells CASSAWGLAGSYNEQFF. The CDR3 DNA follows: TGTGCCAGTAGTGCCTGGGGACTAGCGGGCTCCTACAATGAGCAGTTCTTC. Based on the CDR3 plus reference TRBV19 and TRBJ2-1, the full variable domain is DGGITQSPKYLFRKEGQNVTLSCEQNLNHDAMYWYRQDPGQGLRLIYYSQIVNDFQKGDIAEGYSVSREKKESFPLTVTSAQKNPTAFYLCASSAWGLAGSYNEQFFGPGTRLTVL.

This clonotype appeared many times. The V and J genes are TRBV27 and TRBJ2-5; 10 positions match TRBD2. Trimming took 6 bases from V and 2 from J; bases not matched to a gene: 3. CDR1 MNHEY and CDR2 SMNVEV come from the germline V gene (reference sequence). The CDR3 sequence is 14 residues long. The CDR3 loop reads CASRVAGGQETQYF. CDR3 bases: TGTGCCAGCAGGGTAGCGGGGGGACAAGAGACCCAGTACTTC.

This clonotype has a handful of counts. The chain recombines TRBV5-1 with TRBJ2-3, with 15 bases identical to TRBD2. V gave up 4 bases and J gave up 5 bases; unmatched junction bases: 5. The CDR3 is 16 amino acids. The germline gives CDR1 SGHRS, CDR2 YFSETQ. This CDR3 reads CASSKGLAGGGDTQYF. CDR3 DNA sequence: TGCGCCAGCAGCAAGGGACTAGCGGGAGGAGGAGATACGCAGTATTTT.

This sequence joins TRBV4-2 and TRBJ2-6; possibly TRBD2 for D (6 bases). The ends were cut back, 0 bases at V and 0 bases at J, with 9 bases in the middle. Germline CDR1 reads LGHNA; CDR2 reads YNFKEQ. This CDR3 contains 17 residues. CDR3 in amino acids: CASSQDRRGSGANVLTF. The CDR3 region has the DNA TGTGCCAGCAGCCAAGATCGGAGGGGCTCTGGGGCCAACGTCCTGACTTTC.

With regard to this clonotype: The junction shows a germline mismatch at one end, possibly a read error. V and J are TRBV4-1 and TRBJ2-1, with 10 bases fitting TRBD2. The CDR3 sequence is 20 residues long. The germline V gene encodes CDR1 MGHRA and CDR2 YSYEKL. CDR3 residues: CTSSHRSAGGPRESYNEQFF. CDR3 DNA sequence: TGCACCAGCAGCCACCGATCAGCGGGAGGGCCGAGAGAATCCTACAATGAGCAGTTCTTC.

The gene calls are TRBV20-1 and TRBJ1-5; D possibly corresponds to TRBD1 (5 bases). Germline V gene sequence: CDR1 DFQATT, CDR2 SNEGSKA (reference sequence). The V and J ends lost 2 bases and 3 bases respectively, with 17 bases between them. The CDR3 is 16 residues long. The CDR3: CSARPTTGPSNQPQHF. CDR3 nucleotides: TGCAGTGCTAGACCCACGACGGGACCCTCCAATCAGCCCCAGCATTTT.

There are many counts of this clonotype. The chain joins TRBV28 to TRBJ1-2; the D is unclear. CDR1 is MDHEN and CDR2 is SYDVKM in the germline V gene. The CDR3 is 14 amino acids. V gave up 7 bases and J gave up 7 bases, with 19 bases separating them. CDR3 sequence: CASNPARFAGGYTF. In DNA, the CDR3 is TGTGCCAGCAACCCCGCCAGATTTGCGGGTGGCTACACCTTC.

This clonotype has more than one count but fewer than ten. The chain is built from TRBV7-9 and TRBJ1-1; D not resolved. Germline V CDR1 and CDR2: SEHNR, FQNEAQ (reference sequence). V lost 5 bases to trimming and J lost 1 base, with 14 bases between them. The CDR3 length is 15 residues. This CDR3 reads CASSPLGGPNTEAFF. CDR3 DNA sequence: TGTGCCAGCAGCCCCCTCGGCGGGCCGAACACTGAAGCTTTCTTT.

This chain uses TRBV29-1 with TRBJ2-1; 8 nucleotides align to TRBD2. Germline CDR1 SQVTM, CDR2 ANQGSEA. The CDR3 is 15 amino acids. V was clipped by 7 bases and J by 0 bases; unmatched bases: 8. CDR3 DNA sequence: TGCAGCGCCGATAGCGGGGCTAGCTCCTACAATGAGCAGTTCTTC. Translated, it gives CSADSGASSYNEQFF.

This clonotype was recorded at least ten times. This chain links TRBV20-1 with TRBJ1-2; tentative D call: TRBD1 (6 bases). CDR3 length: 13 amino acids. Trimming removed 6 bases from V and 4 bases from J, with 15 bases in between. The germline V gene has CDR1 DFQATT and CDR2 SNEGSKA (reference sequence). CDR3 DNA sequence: TGCAGTGCCCAACCTCAGGGGTCCTATGGCTACACCTTC. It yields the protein CSAQPQGSYGYTF.

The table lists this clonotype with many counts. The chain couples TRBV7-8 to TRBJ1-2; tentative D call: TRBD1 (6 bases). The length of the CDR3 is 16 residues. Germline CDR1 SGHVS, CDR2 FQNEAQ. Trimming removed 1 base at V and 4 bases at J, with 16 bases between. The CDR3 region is CASSLEANTGFYGYTF. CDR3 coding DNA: TGTGCCAGCAGCTTAGAGGCTAACACAGGGTTCTATGGCTACACCTTC.

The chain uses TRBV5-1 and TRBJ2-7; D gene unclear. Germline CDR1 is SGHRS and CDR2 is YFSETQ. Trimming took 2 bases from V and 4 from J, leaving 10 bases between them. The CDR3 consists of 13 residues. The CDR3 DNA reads TGCGCCAGCAGCTTCCGCGAACAGTACGAGCAGTACTTC. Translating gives CASSFREQYEQYF.

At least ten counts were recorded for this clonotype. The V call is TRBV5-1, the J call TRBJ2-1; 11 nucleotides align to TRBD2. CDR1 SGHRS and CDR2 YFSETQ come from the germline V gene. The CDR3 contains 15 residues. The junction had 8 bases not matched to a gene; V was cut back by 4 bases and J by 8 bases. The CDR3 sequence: CASSPQLAGDDEQFF. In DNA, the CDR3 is TGCGCCAGCAGCCCTCAACTAGCGGGAGACGATGAGCAGTTCTTC.

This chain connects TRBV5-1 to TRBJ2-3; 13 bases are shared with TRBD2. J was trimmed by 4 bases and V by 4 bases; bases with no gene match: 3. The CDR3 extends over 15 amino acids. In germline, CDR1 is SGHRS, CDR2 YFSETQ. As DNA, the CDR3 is TGCGCCAGCAGCGCCACTAGCGGGAGGGCAGATACGCAGTATTTT. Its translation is CASSATSGRADTQYF. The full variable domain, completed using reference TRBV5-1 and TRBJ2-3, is KAGVTQTPRYLIKTRGQQVTLSCSPISGHRSVSWYQQTPGQGLQFLFEYFSETQRNKGNFPGRFSGRQFSNSRSEMNVSTLELGDSALYLCASSATSGRADTQYFGPGTRLTVL.

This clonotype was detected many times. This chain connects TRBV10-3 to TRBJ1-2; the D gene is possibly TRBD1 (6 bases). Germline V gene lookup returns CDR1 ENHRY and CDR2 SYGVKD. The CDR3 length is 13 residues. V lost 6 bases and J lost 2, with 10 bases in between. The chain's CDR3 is CAISRGDNYGYTF. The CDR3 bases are TGTGCCATCAGCAGGGGAGACAACTATGGCTACACCTTC.